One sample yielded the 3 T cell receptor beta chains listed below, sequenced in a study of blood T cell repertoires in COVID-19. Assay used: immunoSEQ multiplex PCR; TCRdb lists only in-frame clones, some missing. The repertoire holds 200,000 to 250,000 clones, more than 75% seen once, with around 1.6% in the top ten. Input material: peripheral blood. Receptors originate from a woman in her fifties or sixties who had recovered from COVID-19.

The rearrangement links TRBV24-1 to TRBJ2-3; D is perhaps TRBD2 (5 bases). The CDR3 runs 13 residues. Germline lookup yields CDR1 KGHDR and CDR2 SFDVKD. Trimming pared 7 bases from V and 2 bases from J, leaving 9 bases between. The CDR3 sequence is CATRGDATDTQYF. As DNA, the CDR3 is TGTGCCACCAGGGGAGACGCCACAGATACGCAGTATTTT.

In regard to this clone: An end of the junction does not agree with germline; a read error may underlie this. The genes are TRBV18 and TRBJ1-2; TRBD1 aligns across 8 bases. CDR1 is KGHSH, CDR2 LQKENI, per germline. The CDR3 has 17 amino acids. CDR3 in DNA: TGTGCCAGCTCACCAGCGGGACAGGTCTCACCTAACGATGGCTACACCTTC. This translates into CASSPAGQVSPNDGYTF.

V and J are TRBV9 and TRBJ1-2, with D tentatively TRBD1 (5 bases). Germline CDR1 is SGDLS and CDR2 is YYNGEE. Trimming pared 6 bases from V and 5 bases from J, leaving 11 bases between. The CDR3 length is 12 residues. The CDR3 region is CASNTQGYGYTF. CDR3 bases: TGTGCCAGCAATACGCAGGGTTATGGCTACACCTTC.